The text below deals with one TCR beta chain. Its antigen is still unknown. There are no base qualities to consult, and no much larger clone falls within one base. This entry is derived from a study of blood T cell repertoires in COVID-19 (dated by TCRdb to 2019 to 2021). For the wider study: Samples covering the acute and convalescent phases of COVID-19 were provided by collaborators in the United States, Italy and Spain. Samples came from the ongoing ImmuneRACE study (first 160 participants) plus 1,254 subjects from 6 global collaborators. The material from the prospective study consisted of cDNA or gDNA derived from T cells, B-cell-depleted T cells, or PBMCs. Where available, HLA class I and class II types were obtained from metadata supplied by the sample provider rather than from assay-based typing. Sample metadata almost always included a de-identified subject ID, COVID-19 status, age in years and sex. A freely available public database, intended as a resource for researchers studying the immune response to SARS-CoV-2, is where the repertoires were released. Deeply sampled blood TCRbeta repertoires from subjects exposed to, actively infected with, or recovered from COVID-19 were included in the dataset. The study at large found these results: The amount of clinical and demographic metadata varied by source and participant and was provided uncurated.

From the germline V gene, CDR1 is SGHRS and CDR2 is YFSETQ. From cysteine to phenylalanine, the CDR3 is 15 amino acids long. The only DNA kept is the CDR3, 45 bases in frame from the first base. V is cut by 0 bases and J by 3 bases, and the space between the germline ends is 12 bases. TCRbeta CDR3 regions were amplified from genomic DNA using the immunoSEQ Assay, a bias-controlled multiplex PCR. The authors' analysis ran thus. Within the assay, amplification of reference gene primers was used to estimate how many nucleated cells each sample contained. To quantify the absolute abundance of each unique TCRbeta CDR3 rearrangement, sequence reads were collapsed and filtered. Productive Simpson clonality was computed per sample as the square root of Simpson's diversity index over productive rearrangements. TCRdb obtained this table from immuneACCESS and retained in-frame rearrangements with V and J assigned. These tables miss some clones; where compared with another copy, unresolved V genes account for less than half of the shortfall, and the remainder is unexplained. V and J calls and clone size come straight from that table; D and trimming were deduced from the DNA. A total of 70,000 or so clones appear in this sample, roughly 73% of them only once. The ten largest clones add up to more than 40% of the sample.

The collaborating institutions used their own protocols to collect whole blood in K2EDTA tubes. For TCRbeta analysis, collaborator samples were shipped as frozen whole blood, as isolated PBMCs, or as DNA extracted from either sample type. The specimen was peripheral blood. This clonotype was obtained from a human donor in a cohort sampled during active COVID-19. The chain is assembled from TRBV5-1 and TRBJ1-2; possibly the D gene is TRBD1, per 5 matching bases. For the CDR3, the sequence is CASSLDAGSDYGYTF. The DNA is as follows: TGCGCCAGCAGCTTGGATGCAGGGTCCGACTATGGCTACACCTTC.